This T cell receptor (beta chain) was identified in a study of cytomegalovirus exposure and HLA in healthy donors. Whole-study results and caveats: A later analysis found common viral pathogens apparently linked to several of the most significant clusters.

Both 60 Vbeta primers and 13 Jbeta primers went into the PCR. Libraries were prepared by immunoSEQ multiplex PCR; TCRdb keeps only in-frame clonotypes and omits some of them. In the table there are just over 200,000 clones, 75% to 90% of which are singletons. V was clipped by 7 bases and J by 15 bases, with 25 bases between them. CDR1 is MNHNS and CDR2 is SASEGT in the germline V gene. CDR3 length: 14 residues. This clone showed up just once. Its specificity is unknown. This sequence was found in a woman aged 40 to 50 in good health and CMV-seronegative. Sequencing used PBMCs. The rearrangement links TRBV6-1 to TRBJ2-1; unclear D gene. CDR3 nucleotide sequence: TGTGCCAGCACTCTCACCCGCGCGCCGTCGCCGGGGTTCTTC. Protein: CASTLTRAPSPGFF.